The source of this T cell receptor beta chain is a study of cytomegalovirus exposure and HLA in healthy donors (dated by TCRdb to the late 2010s). Context from the whole study: According to an earlier analysis of a few hundred of the donors, about 179 million T cells yielded roughly 100 million unique TCR beta sequences and approximately 300 Gb of sequence data. Approximately 300 gigabases of sequencing data and 70 million to 95 million unique TCR sequences made up an early release that covered 500 to 700 HLA-typed donors. Among the roughly 370 genotyped donors, around 79% belonged to the genetic ancestry cluster associated with self-reported Caucasian donors. The study was designed to test whether signatures of past pathogen exposure could be identified by cataloging public T cell receptors. The study profiled the T cell repertoires of under 700 subjects by immunosequencing and related them to cytomegalovirus serostatus. Besides the first cohort of some 670 subjects, a separate validation cohort made up of 120 different subjects was used. To predict cytomegalovirus infection status, the study brought together high-throughput TCR immunosequencing, statistical association of individual TCRs with disease status, and machine learning. A later analysis re-analyzed previously published TCR beta repertoires from 666 donors and added high-resolution HLA genotyping to study TCR occurrence patterns. In the later analysis, no new phenotypic data were used to find candidate immune exposures; instead, reliance was placed on TCR beta sequences and their occurrence across donors. In an earlier analysis of 500 to 650 of the donors, high-throughput TCR beta sequencing was used to judge whether each TCR beta V gene segment behaved as functional or pseudogenic. Donor age, sex, ethnicity and CMV serostatus were compiled alongside the repertoire data. A later genetic analysis took genome-wide SNP genotypes for 398 of the 666 donors and used that subset as a discovery cohort. Every discovery cohort repertoire had been produced on one sequencing platform. HLA typing included class I and class II loci at four-digit resolution. Typing coverage varied by locus: about 620-640 donors for A, B, C, DRB1 and DQB1; roughly 500 for DQA1; 606 for DPA1; around 490 for DPB1. Four to six DR-DQ haplotypes were handled as single units for association and clustering, since linkage in the cohort was strong. Among 398 genotyped donors of the cohort, an average of around 240,000 unique TCR beta nucleotide sequences were sequenced per donor, 15% to 20% of them non-productive. Overall study outcomes, separate from this receptor: A further reported finding was that TCR beta sequences accurately predicted the HLA-A and HLA-B alleles for most subjects in the first cohort. In this cohort, only TCR beta chains were sequenced, and detectable features were limited by the absence of alpha or paired-chain data. Correlated functional status among segregating V segments might reflect linkage disequilibrium, but an unknown experimental factor could not be ruled out. A later analysis reported that several top co-occurrence clusters appeared linked to parvovirus B19, influenza, CMV and Epstein-Barr virus. In a later genetic analysis, a missense DCLRE1C variant was associated with V-gene and J-gene trimming of TCR beta chains, and the association was replicated in an independent cohort. The study listed 150 to 200 TCR beta chains as associated with cytomegalovirus. The presence/absence analyses assumed that sequencing depth was roughly uniform across donors, and that assumption may not be true. In a later analysis, TCR association rates were found to vary across HLA loci, with the most associated TCRs seen for DRB1 alleles and the fewest for HLA-C alleles. Some IMGT-functional V segments, including TRBV6-2 and TRBV6-3, could not be distinguished by the 87-base-pair reads and were therefore excluded. A later analysis found that most CMV-associated TCR beta chains appeared HLA-restricted, with HLA associations seemingly driven largely by CMV exposure. In a later analysis, about 17,000 TCR beta sequences were associated with specific HLA alleles at a false discovery rate of 0.05. Because some donors lacked HLA typing at each locus, the association tests relied only on the typed subset. The sequencing pipeline was judged likely to have produced a cluster of highly shared sequence variants as a technical artifact. Broadly in line with IMGT annotations, most TCR beta V segments showed up in productive rearrangements about 87% or about 30% of the time in an earlier analysis of about 500 of the donors. The classifier was reported to diagnose cytomegalovirus status with high specificity and sensitivity in both the original and validation cohorts. In a later analysis, HLA-associated TCR beta chains were found to be more clonally expanded and to have lower generation probabilities than equally common non-associated chains. When HLA alleles, especially DR and DQ, strongly co-occurred, attributing TCR associations to individual alleles was difficult. In vitro tests confirmed that three of the cytomegalovirus-associated TCR beta chains recognize cytomegalovirus antigens. While some public TCRs were present in many individuals, most TCR sequences turned up only very rarely across donors. Compared with the approximately 700-donor mean, donors in an Asian-associated ancestry cluster had fewer N-insertions in productive TCRs, according to a later genetic analysis. Because counts were too low, about 18 rarely observed V segments, including chromosome 9 orphons, were excluded from the earlier analysis of about 500 of the donors. The only immune exposure information available for the cohort was CMV serostatus. According to the authors, the approach could potentially be generalized to other disease states and immunological phenotypes.

The library was obtained by the immunoSEQ multiplex PCR assay. For the multiplex PCR, a mixture combining 60 forward primers for TCR Vbeta segments and 13 reverse primers for TCR Jbeta segments was used. The CDR3 region of rearranged TCR beta genes was amplified from genomic DNA by a multiplex PCR assay. The Illumina HiSeq System was used to sequence the amplified TCR beta libraries as 87-base-pair reads. Under the source paper's analysis protocol: A later analysis counted about 82 million unique TCR beta chains across the 550 to 700 repertoires, and around 9.9 million of these chains were shared by at least two donors. A nearest-neighbor algorithm error-corrected the raw reads and collapsed the reads into unique sequences, merging closely related sequences to remove PCR and sequencing errors. Alignment of CDR3 sequences to IMGT reference sequences was used to assign V, D and J gene segments. For a sequence to be retained, a match of at least six nucleotides to both a V gene segment and a J gene segment was required. Rearrangements were classified as productive when the CDR3 lacked stop codons and remained in frame with V and J, and all other rearrangements were classified as non-productive. CDR3 was defined by IMGT convention, running from the second conserved V-encoded cysteine to the conserved J-encoded phenylalanine. The earlier analysis of about 570 of the donors excluded any sequence lacking an unambiguous match to a single V gene segment. In an earlier analysis of several hundred of the donors, V segments were called functional above 56.7% productive rearrangements and were called segregating when the between-donor standard deviation exceeded 5%. A statistical classification framework was built to diagnose cytomegalovirus status from the catalog of TCR beta chain sequences. A later analysis assigned V and J genes by comparing TCR nucleotide sequences with IMGT/GENE-DB human TR gene sequences. In a later analysis, CDR3 sequences and most-parsimonious VDJ recombination scenarios were assigned using the TCRdist pipeline. In a later analysis, each TCR beta chain was defined by its CDR3 amino acid sequence together with its V-gene family, and reads without a unique V-gene family were excluded. As a way to deal with suspected cross-contamination and a sequencing artifact, a later analysis dropped under 600 nucleotide sequences that were highly shared and had low generation probability. In a later analysis, a clonal expansion index for each public chain was calculated from normalized within-repertoire ranks of inferred template counts. In a later analysis, generation probabilities were computed with a VDJ recombination model fitted to out-of-frame rearrangements, and the resulting probabilities were checked against IGoR. Hypergeometric tests were used in a later analysis to score TCR-TCR, TCR-HLA and TCR-CMV co-occurrence, with a repertoire-size bias correction applied to the TCR pairs. To estimate false discovery rates, a later analysis permuted the HLA or CMV assignments 20 times. In a later analysis, co-occurring TCRs were grouped using DBSCAN, with TCRdist sequence similarity added in when clustering inside HLA-allele-positive subsets. Repertoires with fewer than 30,000 or more than 120,000 public chains were left out of co-occurrence clustering, as were about 5 repertoires with anomalous nucleotide sharing. TCRdb stores this immuneACCESS table with in-frame sequences only. Part of the clones is absent; in the studies checked, under half of the shortfall reflects unresolved V genes, and no reason is known for the rest. That table gives V, J and clone size, and the DNA gave D and trimming. The sample contains tens of thousands of clones, 75% of them found a single time. Together, the top ten hold 7% to 9% of the sample.

CDR3 length: 16 amino acids, cysteine to phenylalanine. Only the CDR3 portion is preserved as DNA: 48 bases, with reading frame beginning at the first base. V is cut back by 4 bases and J by 7 bases, with 9 bases in the junction unmatched. The germline V gene specifies MGHDK as CDR1 and SYGVNS as CDR2. This clone was seen only once. No cognate antigen has been identified for it. No quality values exist for individual bases; no much larger clone is one base distant. The cohort comprised more than 550 healthy bone marrow donors. All cohort members were sampled while nominally healthy, although unrecorded immune exposures were likely present. The donor was CMV seronegative and was included in the group of 352 seronegative cohort members. A peripheral blood sample was collected from each donor, and TCR beta sequencing was performed on peripheral blood mononuclear cells. Genomic DNA was extracted from the blood cell samples with the Qiagen DNeasy Blood Extraction Kit.

The sequence derives from a woman aged 35 to 49 in good health and CMV-seronegative. The sample comprised PBMCs. This chain joins TRBV25-1 to TRBJ1-6; the central 8 bases match TRBD1. The CDR3 in this case is CASSARQGAQNSPLHF. The DNA sequence is as follows: TGTGCCAGCAGTGCCCGCCAGGGGGCGCAAAATTCACCCCTCCACTTT.